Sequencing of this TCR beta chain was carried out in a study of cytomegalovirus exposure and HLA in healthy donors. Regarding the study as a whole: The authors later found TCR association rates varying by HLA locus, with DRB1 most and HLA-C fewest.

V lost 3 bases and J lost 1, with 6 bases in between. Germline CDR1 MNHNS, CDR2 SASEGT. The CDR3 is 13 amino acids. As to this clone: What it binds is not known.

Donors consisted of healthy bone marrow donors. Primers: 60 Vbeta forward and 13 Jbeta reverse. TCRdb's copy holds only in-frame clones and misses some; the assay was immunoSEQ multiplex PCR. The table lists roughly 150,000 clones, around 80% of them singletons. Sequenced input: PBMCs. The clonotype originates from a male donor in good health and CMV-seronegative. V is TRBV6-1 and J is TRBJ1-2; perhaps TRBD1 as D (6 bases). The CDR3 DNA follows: TGTGCCAGCAGTGAGGACAGTAACTATGGCTACACCTTC. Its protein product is CASSEDSNYGYTF.